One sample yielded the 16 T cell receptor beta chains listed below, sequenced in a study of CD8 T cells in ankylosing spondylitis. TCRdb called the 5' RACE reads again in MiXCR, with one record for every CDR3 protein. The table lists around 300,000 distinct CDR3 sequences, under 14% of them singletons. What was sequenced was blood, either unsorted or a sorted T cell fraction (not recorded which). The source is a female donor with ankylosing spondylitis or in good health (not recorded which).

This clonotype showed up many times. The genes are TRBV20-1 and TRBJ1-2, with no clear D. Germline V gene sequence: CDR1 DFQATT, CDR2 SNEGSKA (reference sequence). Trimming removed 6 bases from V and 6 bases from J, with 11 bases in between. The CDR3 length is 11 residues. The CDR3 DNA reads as TGCAGTGCCCCAAAACCCGATGGCTACACCTTC. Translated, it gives CSAPKPDGYTF.

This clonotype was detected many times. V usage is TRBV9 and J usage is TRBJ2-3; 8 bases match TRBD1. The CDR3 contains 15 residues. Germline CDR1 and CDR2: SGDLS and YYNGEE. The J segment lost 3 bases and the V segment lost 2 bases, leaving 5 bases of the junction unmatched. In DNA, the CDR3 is TGTGCCAGCAGCGTTTGGACAGGGTCAACAGATACGCAGTATTTT. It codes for CASSVWTGSTDTQYF.

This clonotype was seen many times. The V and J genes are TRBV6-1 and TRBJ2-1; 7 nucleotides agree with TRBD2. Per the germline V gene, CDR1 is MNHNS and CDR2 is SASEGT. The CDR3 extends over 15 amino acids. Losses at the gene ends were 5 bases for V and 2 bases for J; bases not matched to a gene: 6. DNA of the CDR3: TGTGCCAGCAGTCTTAGCGGGCCGCCCTACAATGAGCAGTTCTTC. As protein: CASSLSGPPYNEQFF.

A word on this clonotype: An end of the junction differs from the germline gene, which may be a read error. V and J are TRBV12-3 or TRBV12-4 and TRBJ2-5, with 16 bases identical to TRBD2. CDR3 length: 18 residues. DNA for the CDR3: TGTGCCTGCAGTCTCGGGACTAGCGGGGGGGCCGTTCAAGAGACCCAGTACTTC. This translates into CACSLGTSGGAVQETQYF.

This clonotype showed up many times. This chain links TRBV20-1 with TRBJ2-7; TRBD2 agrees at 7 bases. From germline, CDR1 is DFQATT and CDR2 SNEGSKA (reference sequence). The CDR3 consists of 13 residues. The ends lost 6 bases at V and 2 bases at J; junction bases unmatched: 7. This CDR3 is CSAERGPTYEQYF. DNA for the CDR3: TGCAGTGCGGAGCGGGGACCTACCTACGAGCAGTACTTC.

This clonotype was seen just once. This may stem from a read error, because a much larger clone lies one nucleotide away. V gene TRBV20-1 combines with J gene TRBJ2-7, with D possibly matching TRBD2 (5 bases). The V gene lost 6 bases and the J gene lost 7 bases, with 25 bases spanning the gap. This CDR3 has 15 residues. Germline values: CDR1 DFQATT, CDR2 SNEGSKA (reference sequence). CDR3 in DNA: TGCAGTGCCCCCCTCCGCCTAACGCGCACGGGGGAGCAGTACTTC. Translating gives CSAPLRLTRTGEQYF.

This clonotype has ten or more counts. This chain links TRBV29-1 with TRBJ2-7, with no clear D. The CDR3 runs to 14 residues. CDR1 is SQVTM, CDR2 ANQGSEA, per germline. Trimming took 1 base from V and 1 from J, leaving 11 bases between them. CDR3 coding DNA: TGCAGCGTTGAAGCACGTACGACATCCTACGAGCAGTACTTC. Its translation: CSVEARTTSYEQYF.

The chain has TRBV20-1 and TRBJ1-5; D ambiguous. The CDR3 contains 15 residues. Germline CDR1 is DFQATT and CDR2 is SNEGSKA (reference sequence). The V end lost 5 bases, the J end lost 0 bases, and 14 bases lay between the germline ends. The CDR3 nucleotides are TGCAGTGCTTGGGAGGGAACCTATAGCAATCAGCCCCAGCATTTT. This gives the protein CSAWEGTYSNQPQHF.

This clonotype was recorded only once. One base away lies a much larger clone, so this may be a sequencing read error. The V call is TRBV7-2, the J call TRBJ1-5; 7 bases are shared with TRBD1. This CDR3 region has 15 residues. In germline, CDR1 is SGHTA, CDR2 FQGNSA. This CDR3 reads CASSFLGQVNQPQRF. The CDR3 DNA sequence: TGTGCCAGCAGCTTCCTTGGACAGGTCAATCAGCCCCAGCGTTTT. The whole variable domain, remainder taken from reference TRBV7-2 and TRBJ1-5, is GAGVSQSPSNKVTEKGKDVELRCDPISGHTALYWYRQSLGQGLEFLIYFQGNSAPDKSGLPSDRFSAERTGGSVSTLTIQRTQQEDSAVYLCASSFLGQVNQPQRFGDGTRLSIL.

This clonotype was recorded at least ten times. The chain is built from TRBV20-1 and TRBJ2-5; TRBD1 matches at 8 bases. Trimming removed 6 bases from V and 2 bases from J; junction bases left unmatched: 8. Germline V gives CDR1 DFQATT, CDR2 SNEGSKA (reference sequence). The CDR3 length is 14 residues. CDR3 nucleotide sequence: TGCAGTGCGGAGGATTGGACAGGGCAAGAGACCCAGTACTTC. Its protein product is CSAEDWTGQETQYF.

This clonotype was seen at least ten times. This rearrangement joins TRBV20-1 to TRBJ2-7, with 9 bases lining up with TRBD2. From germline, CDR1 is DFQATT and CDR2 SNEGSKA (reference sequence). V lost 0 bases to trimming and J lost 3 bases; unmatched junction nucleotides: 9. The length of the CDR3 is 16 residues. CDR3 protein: CSARDLSTSGFYEQYF. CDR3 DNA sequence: TGCAGTGCTAGAGATTTAAGCACTAGCGGGTTCTACGAGCAGTACTTC.

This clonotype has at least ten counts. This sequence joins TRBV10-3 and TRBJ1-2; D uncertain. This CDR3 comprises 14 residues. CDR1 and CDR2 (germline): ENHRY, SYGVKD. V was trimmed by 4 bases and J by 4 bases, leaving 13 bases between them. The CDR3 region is CAISGTVLGYGYTF. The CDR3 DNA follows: TGTGCCATCAGTGGTACCGTCCTTGGCTATGGCTACACCTTC.

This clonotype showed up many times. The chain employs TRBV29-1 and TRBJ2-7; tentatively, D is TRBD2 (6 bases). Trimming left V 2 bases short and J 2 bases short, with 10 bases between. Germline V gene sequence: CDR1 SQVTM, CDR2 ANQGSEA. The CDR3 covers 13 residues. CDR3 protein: CSVELGGTYEQYF. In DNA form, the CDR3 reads TGCAGCGTTGAATTGGGGGGTACCTACGAGCAGTACTTC.

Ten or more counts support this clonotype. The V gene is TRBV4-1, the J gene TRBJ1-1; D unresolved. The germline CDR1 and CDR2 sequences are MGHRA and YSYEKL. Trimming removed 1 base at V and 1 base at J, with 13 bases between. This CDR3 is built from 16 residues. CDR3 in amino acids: CASSQGEGNWNTEAFF. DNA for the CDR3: TGCGCCAGCAGCCAAGGCGAAGGGAACTGGAACACTGAAGCTTTCTTT.

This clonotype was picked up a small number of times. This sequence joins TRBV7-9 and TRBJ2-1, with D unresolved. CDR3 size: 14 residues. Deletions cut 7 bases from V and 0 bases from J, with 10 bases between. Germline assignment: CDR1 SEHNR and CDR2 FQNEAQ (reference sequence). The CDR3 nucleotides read TGTGCCAGCAACGAGCCCAGCTCCTACAATGAGCAGTTCTTC. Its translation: CASNEPSSYNEQFF.

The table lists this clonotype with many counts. This CDR3 reads CASSPGGWNQPQHF. CDR3 nucleotide sequence: TGTGCCAGCAGCCCCGGCGGATGGAATCAGCCCCAGCATTTT. V is TRBV7-2 and J is TRBJ1-5; unclear D gene. Germline CDR1 and CDR2: SGHTA and FQGNSA. The CDR3 runs 14 residues. V was shortened by 5 bases and J by 4 bases, with 12 bases between the two germline ends.